The 11 T cell receptor beta chains reported below all come from one sample, sequenced in a study of shared clonotypes between healthy human individuals. Sequenced by immunoSEQ multiplex PCR; TCRdb stores in-frame clones only, minus some. The sample records under 750,000 clones, about two thirds being singletons. Sequences were obtained from memory CD4+ T cells sorted from blood. Sample subset: CD45RA-negative fraction. Receptors were obtained from a woman in her 30s in good health.

This CDR3 is CASSTGTGGETQYF. Here the CDR3 DNA reads TGTGCCAGTAGTACCGGGACAGGGGGAGAGACCCAGTACTTC. This rearrangement joins TRBV19 to TRBJ2-5, with 11 bases lining up with TRBD1. This CDR3 spans 14 amino acids. The ends lost 4 bases at V and 4 bases at J; junction bases unmatched: 2. Germline lookup yields CDR1 LNHDA and CDR2 SQIVND (reference sequence).

The chain links TRBV27 to TRBJ2-7; possibly TRBD2 for D (6 bases). V was shortened by 6 bases and J by 10 bases, with 16 bases between the two germline ends. This CDR3 spans 12 amino acids. From germline, CDR1 is MNHEY and CDR2 SMNVEV (reference sequence). The CDR3 here is CASSPSLGGQYF. CDR3 nucleotide sequence: TGTGCCAGCAGCCCTAGTTTGGGGGGACAGTACTTC.

The chain recombines TRBV4-1 with TRBJ2-3; D gene uncertain. Germline-derived CDR1 and CDR2 are MGHRA and YSYEKL. Trimming left V 4 bases short and J 0 bases short, with 17 bases between. CDR3 length: 17 residues. The CDR3, as DNA: TGCGCCAGCAGCCCGCCTGACTGGAAAACTAGCACAGATACGCAGTATTTT. Translation: CASSPPDWKTSTDTQYF.

This chain uses TRBV28 with TRBJ2-1; no reliable D call. Trimming left V 8 bases short and J 10 bases short, with 9 bases between. The V gene's germline CDR1 is MDHEN and CDR2 SYDVKM. The CDR3 extends over 10 amino acids. CDR3 nucleotides: TGTGCCAGCGGGTATAGGGAGCAGTTCTTC. Translated, it gives CASGYREQFF.

This clone has at least ten counts. The V gene is TRBV29-1, the J gene TRBJ2-1; possibly TRBD1 or TRBD2 for D (5 bases each). The CDR3 is 14 amino acids. V lost 2 bases, J lost 2 bases, and 10 bases lay in between. CDR1 is SQVTM, CDR2 ANQGSEA, per germline. This CDR3 reads CSVERDVAYNEQFF. The CDR3 nucleotides read TGCAGCGTTGAAAGGGACGTTGCCTACAATGAGCAGTTCTTC.

Turning to this clone: The same CDR3 arises from other DNA sequences in this sample as well. The chain has TRBV2 and TRBJ2-3, with 7 bases identical to TRBD1. CDR1 and CDR2 (germline): SNHLY, FYNNEI. The CDR3 runs 14 residues. V was pared by 4 bases and J by 1 base, with 2 bases of the junction left unmatched. The CDR3 bases are TGTGCCAGCAGTGTCCAGGGGGGCACAGATACGCAGTATTTT. It yields the protein CASSVQGGTDTQYF.

The chain is built from TRBV5-6 and TRBJ2-3; a weak D match, TRBD1 (7 bases). The CDR3 totals 16 residues. V gave up 6 bases and J gave up 0 bases, with 17 bases separating them. CDR1 and CDR2 from the germline V gene are SGHDT and YYEEEE. This chain's CDR3 is CASTQGGPSSTDTQYF. The CDR3 DNA reads as TGTGCCAGCACCCAGGGGGGACCATCTAGCACAGATACGCAGTATTTT.

The chain joins TRBV27 to TRBJ2-1, with D tentatively TRBD1 (5 bases). The V gene's germline CDR1 is MNHEY and CDR2 SMNVEV (reference sequence). Trimming cost V 5 bases and J 8 bases, with 13 bases left between them. The CDR3 runs 13 residues. The CDR3, as DNA: TGTGCCAGCAGTCCCCTAGGCAGGGATGAGCAGTTCTTC. This translates into CASSPLGRDEQFF.

This clone was detected a few times. The chain is built from TRBV4-1 and TRBJ2-5, with 9 bases that match TRBD1. V lost 0 bases, J lost 6 bases, and 5 bases stayed unmatched. The CDR3 covers 15 residues. Per germline, CDR1 MGHRA and CDR2 YSYEKL. CDR3 residues: CASSQDLDRGKTQYF. The CDR3 nucleotides read TGCGCCAGCAGCCAAGATCTGGACAGGGGAAAGACCCAGTACTTC.

This chain joins TRBV7-9 and TRBJ2-3, with TRBD2 matching 14 bases. CDR3 length: 15 amino acids. V lost 5 bases, J lost 5 bases, and 3 bases stayed unmatched. Germline V gene sequence: CDR1 SEHNR, CDR2 FQNEAQ (reference sequence). The CDR3 DNA follows: TGTGCCAGCAGCGAGGGACTAGCGGGAGTAGATACGCAGTATTTT. This codes for CASSEGLAGVDTQYF. The full variable domain, completed using reference TRBV7-9 and TRBJ2-3, is DTGVSQNPRHKITKRGQNVTFRCDPISEHNRLYWYRQTLGQGPEFLTYFQNEAQLEKSRLLSDRFSAERPKGSFSTLEIQRTEQGDSAMYLCASSEGLAGVDTQYFGPGTRLTVL.

The chain is built from TRBV4-2 and TRBJ2-7; 12 nucleotides agree with TRBD2. From germline, CDR1 is LGHNA and CDR2 YNFKEQ. CDR3 length equals 15 residues. J was trimmed by 2 bases and V by 5 bases; bases with no gene match: 4. The CDR3: CASSYRTSGTYEQYF. CDR3 nucleotide sequence: TGTGCCAGCAGCTATCGGACTAGCGGGACCTACGAGCAGTACTTC.